This passage covers 30 T cell receptor beta chains from one sample sequenced in a study of vaccination and CD4 T cells after COVID-19. Treatment indicated: approximately nine-day PBMC culture with coronavirus spike peptide pools or control peptides (ViraFEST assay). These receptors' targets are unknown. Cultured CD4+ T-cell DNA underwent Oncomine TCR Beta short-read sequencing. TCRdb reanalysed the PCR reads using MiXCR and keeps one entry per CDR3 protein. This sample has under 25,000 distinct CDR3 sequences; approximately 50% occur once, and the top ten carry approximately 4%. The sample taken for sequencing was CD4+ T cells from blood, cultured in vitro. The receptors derive from a human donor who had recovered from COVID-19.

The chain joins TRBV21-1 to TRBJ2-1; TRBD1 is the table's D call, not checked against the DNA. TRBV21-1 is a pseudogene. CDR3 length equals 16 residues. The CDR3 reads CASSKDNKSSYNEQFF. The CDR3, as DNA: TGTGCCAGCAGCAAGGACAATAAGAGCTCCTACAATGAGCAGTTCTTC.

This chain uses TRBV6-1 with TRBJ1-3, with 7 bases fitting TRBD1. CDR1 and CDR2 from the germline V gene are MNHNS and SASEGT. There are 14 residues in the CDR3. J gave up 0 bases and V 6 bases, and 2 bases lay outside the gene matches. As DNA, the CDR3 is TGTGCCAGCAGCGGACAGGTCTCTGGAAACACCATATATTTT. It specifies CASSGQVSGNTIYF.

The chain employs TRBV30 and TRBJ1-5; 7 positions agree with TRBD1. In germline, CDR1 is GTSNPN, CDR2 SVGIG (reference sequence). The CDR3 contains 14 residues. After removal of 4 bases from V and 6 bases from J, the junction contained 9 bases not matched to a gene. The CDR3 spells CAWTARTGTQPQHF. The CDR3 DNA follows: TGTGCCTGGACCGCTAGGACAGGTACTCAGCCCCAGCATTTT.

V usage is TRBV7-9 and J usage is TRBJ2-3, with D perhaps matching TRBD1 (6 bases). In germline, CDR1 is SEHNR, CDR2 FQNEAQ (reference sequence). Deletions cut 5 bases from V and 6 bases from J, with 15 bases between. The CDR3 sequence is 14 residues long. This CDR3 is CASSRQGIGDTQYF. The DNA for the CDR3 is TGTGCCAGCAGCCGTCAGGGGATAGGGGATACGCAGTATTTT.

V usage is TRBV7-2 and J usage is TRBJ1-1, with TRBD1 identical over 9 bases. Unmatched junction bases numbered 5, after V lost 3 bases and J lost 3 bases. This CDR3 spans 15 amino acids. CDR1 is SGHTA and CDR2 is FQGNSA in the germline V gene. The CDR3 spells CASSFYRGLDTEAFF. The DNA of the CDR3 is TGTGCCAGCAGCTTTTACAGGGGGCTTGACACTGAAGCTTTCTTT.

The chain uses TRBV5-4 and TRBJ2-5; D is possibly TRBD2 (6 bases). Germline V lookup: CDR1 SGHNT, CDR2 YYREEE (reference sequence). The CDR3 is 14 amino acids. With 4 bases removed from V and 3 bases from J, the gap between germline ends came to 13 bases. Here the CDR3 DNA reads TGTGCCAGCAGCCCCGGGACTGGGAAAGAGACCCAGTACTTC. It yields the protein CASSPGTGKETQYF.

This clonotype was observed a handful of times. The chain links TRBV2 to TRBJ1-1, with 7 nucleotides matching TRBD1. The V segment lost 2 bases and the J segment 0 bases; nucleotides outside the gene matches: 12. The germline CDR1 and CDR2 sequences are SNHLY and FYNNEI. The length of the CDR3 is 18 residues. The CDR3, as DNA: TGTGCCAGCAGTGAACAGAAACCGACAGGGCGTATGAACACTGAAGCTTTCTTT. Its protein is CASSEQKPTGRMNTEAFF.

In this sample, this clonotype turned up a few times. This sequence joins TRBV6-1 and TRBJ1-2; no firm D call. V lost 4 bases and J 4 bases, leaving 13 bases between the germline ends. CDR1 is MNHNS and CDR2 is SASEGT in the germline V gene. The CDR3 runs to 14 residues. The CDR3 bases are TGTGCCAGCAGTGGGGTGTGGACGGCCTATGGCTACACCTTC. It is translated as CASSGVWTAYGYTF.

Judged by abundance, this clonotype is medium-sized (0.01 to 0.1%). This chain links TRBV6-1 with TRBJ1-5; D is possibly TRBD1 (5 bases). The CDR3 has 15 residues. CDR1 is MNHNS, CDR2 SASEGT, per germline. Deletions cut 4 bases from V and 6 bases from J, with 16 bases between. The CDR3 DNA is TGTGCCAGCAGTGGCGATGGGGGTGTTGGTCAGCCCCAGCATTTT. Translated, it gives CASSGDGGVGQPQHF.

The gene calls are TRBV11-1 and TRBJ1-4, with 9 positions matching TRBD1. Trimming removed 4 bases from V and 3 bases from J; junction bases left unmatched: 9. Germline CDR1 and CDR2: SGHAT and FQDESV (reference sequence). The CDR3 sequence is 17 residues long. The CDR3 nucleotides are TGTGCCAGCAGCTGGGGACAGGGAGGAACCGCTAATGAAAAACTGTTTTTT. Residues: CASSWGQGGTANEKLFF.

V usage is TRBV2 and J usage is TRBJ1-3; a possible D gene is TRBD1 (5 bases). The CDR3 extends over 13 amino acids. CDR1 is SNHLY and CDR2 is FYNNEI in the germline V gene. V lost 5 bases, J lost 3 bases, and 8 bases lay in between. The CDR3 reads CASSRDVGNTIYF. Written as DNA, the CDR3 is TGTGCCAGCAGTAGGGACGTTGGAAACACCATATATTTT.

The chain combines TRBV27 with TRBJ1-2; D uncertain. The germline V gene has CDR1 MNHEY and CDR2 SMNVEV (reference sequence). V was pared by 0 bases and J by 8 bases, with 13 bases between. The CDR3 length is 14 residues. The CDR3 DNA reads as TGTGCCAGCAGTTTATCGATCCAGGCGGGGGGCTACACCTTC. Its translation is CASSLSIQAGGYTF.

The rearrangement joins TRBV25-1 to TRBJ1-4, with 12 bases that match TRBD1. CDR1 and CDR2 from the germline V gene are MGHDK and SYGVNS. V was clipped by 3 bases and J by 7 bases; unmatched bases: 3. The CDR3 has 15 residues. The CDR3 nucleotides read TGTGCCAGCAGTGATCCGGGACAGGGGGCTGAAAAACTGTTTTTT. Translated, it gives CASSDPGQGAEKLFF.

This clonotype has more than one count but fewer than ten. The genes are TRBV6-2 or TRBV6-3 and TRBJ1-5; D is uncertain. This CDR3 is 14 amino acids long. The germline gives CDR1 MNHEY, CDR2 SVGEGT. Trimming removed 1 base at V and 2 bases at J, with 6 bases between. In DNA, the CDR3 is TGTGCCAGCAGTTACTTCGCTGGCAATCAGCCCCAGCATTTT. It yields the protein CASSYFAGNQPQHF.

The chain couples TRBV27 to TRBJ1-1, with TRBD1 matching 10 bases. This CDR3 contains 15 residues. Germline CDR1 MNHEY, CDR2 SMNVEV (reference sequence). V was clipped by 10 bases and J by 1 base; unmatched bases: 9. Here the CDR3 DNA reads TGTGCCACCGGGGACAGGGGTAGGTGGAACACTGAAGCTTTCTTT. This codes for CATGDRGRWNTEAFF.

The V and J genes are TRBV11-1 and TRBJ1-1; unclear D gene. Germline V gene sequence: CDR1 SGHAT, CDR2 FQDESV (reference sequence). V lost 2 bases, J lost 5 bases, and 12 bases lay in between. The CDR3 contains 14 residues. The CDR3 sequence is CASSLQQRVTEAFF. In DNA, the CDR3 is TGTGCCAGCAGCTTACAACAGAGGGTTACTGAAGCTTTCTTT.

CDR3 nucleotide sequence: TGTGCCAGCAGCCACGACTCGGGGCATAGGCAGTATTTT. This gives the protein CASSHDSGHRQYF. The chain uses TRBV7-2 and TRBJ2-3; perhaps D is TRBD1 or TRBD2 (5 bases each). The V gene's germline CDR1 is SGHTA and CDR2 FQGNSA. CDR3 size: 13 residues. The V end lost 5 bases, the J end lost 11 bases, and 17 bases lay between the germline ends.

This clonotype was counted between two and nine times. The rearrangement joins TRBV7-2 to TRBJ1-1; D might be TRBD1 (6 bases). The V gene's germline CDR1 is SGHTA and CDR2 FQGNSA. The CDR3 runs 15 residues. V was shortened by 5 bases and J by 4 bases, with 17 bases between the two germline ends. This CDR3 is CASSITRGRGTEAFF. The DNA for the CDR3 is TGTGCCAGCAGCATAACTAGGGGCAGGGGCACTGAAGCTTTCTTT.

This clonotype has only a few counts. The rearrangement uses TRBV20-1 and TRBJ1-1; a weak D match, TRBD1 (6 bases). V lost 6 bases and J 7 bases, leaving 9 bases between the germline ends. CDR3 size: 10 residues. Germline V CDR1 and CDR2: DFQATT, SNEGSKA (reference sequence). The CDR3 nucleotides read TGCAGTGCGGCGGACAGTGAAGCTTTCTTT. Translated, it gives CSAADSEAFF.

This clonotype was counted between two and nine times. The chain recombines TRBV10-3 with TRBJ1-3; perhaps TRBD1 as D (5 bases). Trimming removed 0 bases at V and 4 bases at J, with 7 bases between. Germline CDR1 ENHRY, CDR2 SYGVKD. This CDR3 spans 14 amino acids. The CDR3 is CAISESGDGNTIYF. The CDR3 DNA reads as TGTGCCATCAGTGAGTCAGGGGACGGAAACACCATATATTTT.

The sample holds a few counts of this clonotype. V usage is TRBV10-3 and J usage is TRBJ2-5; 7 bases match TRBD1. Germline V gene sequence: CDR1 ENHRY, CDR2 SYGVKD. The CDR3 spans 16 residues. The J segment lost 4 bases and the V segment lost 1 base, leaving 9 bases of the junction unmatched. CDR3 region: CAISELQDRSVETQYF. CDR3 DNA sequence: TGTGCCATCAGTGAGTTACAGGACAGGTCGGTAGAGACCCAGTACTTC.

The chain is built from TRBV20-1 and TRBJ2-5; D gene ambiguous. V dropped 3 bases and J dropped 1 base, with 12 bases sitting between them. CDR3 length equals 14 residues. Germline CDR1 and CDR2: DFQATT and SNEGSKA (reference sequence). In DNA, the CDR3 is TGCAGTGCTAGGATGGGCCCGACCCAAGAGACCCAGTACTTC. It yields the protein CSARMGPTQETQYF.

V is TRBV7-8 and J is TRBJ1-3, with 8 bases aligning to TRBD1. The CDR3 sequence is 16 residues long. CDR1 and CDR2 (germline): SGHVS, FQNEAQ. The trim removed 5 bases at V and 4 bases at J, leaving 10 bases unmatched. The CDR3 DNA is TGTGCCAGCAGCGTCGACAGGGGACGGTTGGGAAACACCATATATTTT. Translation: CASSVDRGRLGNTIYF.

This clonotype turned up a few times. This rearrangement joins TRBV6-5 to TRBJ2-7, with D uncertain. Between the trimmed V and J ends, which lost 2 bases and 0 bases, there was a span of 11 bases. Germline V gene sequence: CDR1 MNHEY, CDR2 SVGAGI. The length of the CDR3 is 15 residues. The CDR3 sequence is CASSYTEHNSYEQYF. The CDR3 bases are TGTGCCAGCAGTTACACCGAACATAACTCCTACGAGCAGTACTTC.

The chain couples TRBV14 to TRBJ2-1; maybe TRBD1 (6 bases). This CDR3 contains 16 residues. Trimming cost V 4 bases and J 2 bases, with 15 bases left between them. Germline-derived CDR1 and CDR2 are SGHDN and FVKESK. CDR3 amino acids: CASSPQGRGPYNEQFF. CDR3 DNA: TGTGCCAGCAGCCCCCAGGGGCGAGGTCCCTACAATGAGCAGTTCTTC.

The CDR3 DNA follows: TGTGCCTGGAGTGTTGTTCGGGCTGAAGCTTTCTTT. Amino acid sequence: CAWSVVRAEAFF. This rearrangement joins TRBV30 to TRBJ1-1; D unresolved. Germline V gene lookup returns CDR1 GTSNPN and CDR2 SVGIG (reference sequence). This CDR3 contains 12 residues. The V end was cut by 0 bases, the J end by 6 bases, with 8 bases between. The entire variable domain, with the rest obtained from reference TRBV30 and TRBJ1-1, is as follows: SQTIHQWPATLVQPVGSPLSLECTVEGTSNPNLYWYRQAAGRGLQLLFYSVGIGQISSEVPQNLSASRPQDRQFILSSKKLLLSDSGFYLCAWSVVRAEAFFGQGTRLTVV.

This clonotype has just one count. J is TRBJ1-2 and V is TRBV20-1; no clear D. The CDR3 covers 12 residues. V was shortened by 5 bases and J by 6 bases, with 13 bases between the two germline ends. Germline lookup yields CDR1 DFQATT and CDR2 SNEGSKA (reference sequence). As DNA, the CDR3 is TGCAGTGCTCTTGGGTGGGTGGATGGCTACACCTTC. Its translation is CSALGWVDGYTF.

This clonotype was detected a few times. The chain joins TRBV7-2 to TRBJ2-2; D gene unclear. The CDR3 is 13 amino acids. V dropped 3 bases and J dropped 1 base, with 3 bases sitting between them. CDR1 is SGHTA, CDR2 FQGNSA, per germline. The CDR3, as DNA: TGTGCCAGCAGCTTCGAGAACACCGGGGAGCTGTTTTTT. Protein product: CASSFENTGELFF.

The V call is TRBV7-2, the J call TRBJ2-2; 14 nucleotides line up with TRBD2. This CDR3 region has 19 residues. Trimming at V came to 0 bases and at J to 0 bases, leaving 3 bases not matched to a gene. Per the germline V gene, CDR1 is SGHTA and CDR2 is FQGNSA. The CDR3: CASSLASTSGGANTGELFF. CDR3 coding DNA: TGTGCCAGCAGCTTAGCCTCGACTAGCGGGGGGGCGAACACCGGGGAGCTGTTTTTT.

The chain uses TRBV12-3 or TRBV12-4 and TRBJ2-3, with a possible D match to TRBD1 (7 bases). The V and J ends lost 3 bases and 4 bases respectively, with 11 bases between them. The CDR3 loop spans 14 amino acids. The DNA of the CDR3 is TGTGCCAGCAGTTTGCAGGGGGGCTCAGATACGCAGTATTTT. Translated, it gives CASSLQGGSDTQYF.